This TCR beta chain derives from a study of CD8 T cells in ankylosing spondylitis. Overall study findings and caveats: Eight or nine highly homologous variants formed a TCR beta motif that appeared characteristic of ankylosing spondylitis blood.

CDR3 size: 15 residues. V lost 4 bases, J lost 5 bases, and 4 bases stayed unmatched. CDR1 and CDR2 (germline): MNHEY, SVGAGI. This clonotype was seen at least ten times. Its antigen is not identified. A single record per CDR3 protein comes from TCRdb applying MiXCR to the 5' RACE reads. The table shows 200,000 to 300,000 distinct CDR3 sequences, with approximately 8% occurring only once. The clonotype was recovered from a female donor with ankylosing spondylitis or in good health (not recorded which). This chain uses TRBV6-5 with TRBJ2-1, with TRBD2 matching over 11 bases. Material for sequencing was blood, either unsorted or a sorted T cell fraction (not recorded which). The CDR3 sequence is CASSSPGLADNEQFF. DNA for the CDR3: TGTGCCAGCAGTTCACCGGGACTAGCGGACAATGAGCAGTTCTTC.